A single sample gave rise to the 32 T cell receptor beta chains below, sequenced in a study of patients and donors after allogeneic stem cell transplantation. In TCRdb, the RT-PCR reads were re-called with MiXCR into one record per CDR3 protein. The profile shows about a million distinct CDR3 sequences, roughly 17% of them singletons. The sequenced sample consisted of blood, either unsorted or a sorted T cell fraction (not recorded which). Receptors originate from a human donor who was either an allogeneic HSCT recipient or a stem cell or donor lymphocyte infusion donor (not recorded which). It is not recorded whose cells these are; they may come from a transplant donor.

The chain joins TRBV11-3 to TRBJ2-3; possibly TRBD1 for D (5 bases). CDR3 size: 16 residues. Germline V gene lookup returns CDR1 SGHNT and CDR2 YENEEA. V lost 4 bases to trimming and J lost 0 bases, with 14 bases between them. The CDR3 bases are TGTGCCAGCAGCTCCCGACAGCGATCTAGCACAGATACGCAGTATTTT. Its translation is CASSSRQRSSTDTQYF.

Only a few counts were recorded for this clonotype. The CDR3 DNA follows: TGTGCCAGCACCCGGGGGGGGCGGAATGGGCAGCCCCAGCATTTT. Translating gives CASTRGGRNGQPQHF. The chain couples TRBV5-6 to TRBJ1-5, with a weak D call TRBD1 (6 bases). Germline CDR1 SGHDT, CDR2 YYEEEE. V dropped 6 bases and J dropped 7 bases, with 20 bases sitting between them. This CDR3 is built from 15 residues.

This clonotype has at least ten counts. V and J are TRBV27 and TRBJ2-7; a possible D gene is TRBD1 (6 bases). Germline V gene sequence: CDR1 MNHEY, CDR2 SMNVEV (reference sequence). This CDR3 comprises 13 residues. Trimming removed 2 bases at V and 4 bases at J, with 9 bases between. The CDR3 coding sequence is TGTGCCAGCAGTTTAACAGGGAAGTACGAGCAGTACTTC. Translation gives CASSLTGKYEQYF.

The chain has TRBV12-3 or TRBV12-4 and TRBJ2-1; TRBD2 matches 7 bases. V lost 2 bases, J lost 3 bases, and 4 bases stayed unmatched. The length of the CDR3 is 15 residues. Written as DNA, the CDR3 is TGTGCCAGCAGTTTACCCCCGGGGGGCTACAATGAGCAGTTCTTC. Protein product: CASSLPPGGYNEQFF.

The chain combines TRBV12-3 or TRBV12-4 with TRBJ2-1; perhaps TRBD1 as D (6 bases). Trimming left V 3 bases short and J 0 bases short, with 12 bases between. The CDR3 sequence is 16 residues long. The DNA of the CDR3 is TGTGCCAGCAGTTTGCAGGGGAAGAGCTCCTACAATGAGCAGTTCTTC. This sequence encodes CASSLQGKSSYNEQFF.

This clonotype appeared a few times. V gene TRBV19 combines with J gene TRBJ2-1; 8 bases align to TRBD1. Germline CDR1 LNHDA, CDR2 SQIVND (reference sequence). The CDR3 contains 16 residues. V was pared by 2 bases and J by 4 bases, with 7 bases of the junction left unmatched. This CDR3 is CASSISAGGSYNEQFF. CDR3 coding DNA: TGTGCCAGTAGTATATCGGCAGGGGGCTCTTACAATGAGCAGTTCTTC.

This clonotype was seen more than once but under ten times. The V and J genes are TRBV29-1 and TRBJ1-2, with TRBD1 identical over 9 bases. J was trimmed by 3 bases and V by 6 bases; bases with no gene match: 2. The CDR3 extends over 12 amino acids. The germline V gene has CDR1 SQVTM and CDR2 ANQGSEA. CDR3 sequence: CSVRTGDYGYTF. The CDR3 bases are TGCAGCGTCCGGACAGGGGACTATGGCTACACCTTC.

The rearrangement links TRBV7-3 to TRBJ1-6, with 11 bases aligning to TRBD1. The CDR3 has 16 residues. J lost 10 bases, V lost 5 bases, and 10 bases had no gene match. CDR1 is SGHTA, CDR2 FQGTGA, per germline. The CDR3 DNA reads TGTGCCAGCAGCGCCAAGGACAGGGGGCTAGGGTCACCCCTCCACTTT. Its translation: CASSAKDRGLGSPLHF.

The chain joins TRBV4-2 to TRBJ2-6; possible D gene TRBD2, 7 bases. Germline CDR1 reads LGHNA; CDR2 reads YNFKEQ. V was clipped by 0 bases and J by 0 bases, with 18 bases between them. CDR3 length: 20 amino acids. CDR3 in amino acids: CASSQEGAVAGSSGANVLTF. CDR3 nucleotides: TGTGCCAGCAGCCAAGAGGGGGCGGTAGCGGGCTCCTCTGGGGCCAACGTCCTGACTTTC.

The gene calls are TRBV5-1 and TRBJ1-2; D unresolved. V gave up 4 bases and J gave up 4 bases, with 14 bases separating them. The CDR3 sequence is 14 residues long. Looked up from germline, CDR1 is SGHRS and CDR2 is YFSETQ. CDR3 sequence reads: CASSANSNPYGYTF. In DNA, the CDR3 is TGCGCCAGCAGCGCGAACAGTAATCCCTATGGCTACACCTTC.

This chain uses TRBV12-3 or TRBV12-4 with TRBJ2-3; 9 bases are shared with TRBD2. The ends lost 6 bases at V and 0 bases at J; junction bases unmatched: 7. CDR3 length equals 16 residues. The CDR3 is CASRPQRGASTDTQYF. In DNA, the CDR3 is TGTGCCAGCAGACCCCAGCGGGGGGCTAGCACAGATACGCAGTATTTT.

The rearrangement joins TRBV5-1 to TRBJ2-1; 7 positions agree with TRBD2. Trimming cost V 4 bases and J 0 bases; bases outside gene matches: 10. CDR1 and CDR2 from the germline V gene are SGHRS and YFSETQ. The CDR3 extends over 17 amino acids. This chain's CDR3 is CASSPIRLAASYNEQFF. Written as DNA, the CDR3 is TGCGCCAGCAGCCCCATACGACTAGCAGCCTCCTACAATGAGCAGTTCTTC.

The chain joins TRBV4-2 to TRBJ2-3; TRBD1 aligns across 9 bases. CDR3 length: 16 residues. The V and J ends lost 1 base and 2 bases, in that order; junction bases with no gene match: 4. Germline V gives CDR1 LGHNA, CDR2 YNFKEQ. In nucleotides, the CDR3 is TGTGCCAGCAGCCAAGCGGGGACAGGGCTCACAGATACGCAGTATTTT. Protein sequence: CASSQAGTGLTDTQYF.

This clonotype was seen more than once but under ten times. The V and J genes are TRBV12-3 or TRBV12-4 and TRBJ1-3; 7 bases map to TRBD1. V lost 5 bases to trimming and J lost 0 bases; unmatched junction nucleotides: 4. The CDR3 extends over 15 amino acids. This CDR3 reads CASSGDSLSGNTIYF. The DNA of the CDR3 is TGTGCCAGCAGTGGGGACAGCCTCTCTGGAAACACCATATATTTT.

As DNA, the CDR3 is TGCGCCAGCAGCCAAGAGAAGGGTAGCGGAGCCTACGAGCAGTACTTC. This translates into CASSQEKGSGAYEQYF. The chain has TRBV4-1 and TRBJ2-7; maybe TRBD2 (6 bases). CDR1 is MGHRA, CDR2 YSYEKL, per germline. V was pared by 0 bases and J by 2 bases, with 14 bases between. The CDR3 consists of 16 residues.

In DNA, the CDR3 is TGTGCCAGCACCTTGTGGGGCGGCACTGAAGCTTTCTTT. It specifies CASTLWGGTEAFF. This rearrangement joins TRBV12-3 or TRBV12-4 to TRBJ1-1; tentatively, D is TRBD1 (5 bases). The CDR3 totals 13 residues. V was shortened by 7 bases and J by 4 bases, with 13 bases between the two germline ends.

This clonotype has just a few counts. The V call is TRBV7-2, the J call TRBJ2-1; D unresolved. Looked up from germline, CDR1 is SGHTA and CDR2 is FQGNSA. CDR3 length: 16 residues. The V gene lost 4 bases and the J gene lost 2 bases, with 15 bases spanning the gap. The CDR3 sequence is CASSSPATAPYNEQFF. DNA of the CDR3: TGTGCCAGCAGCTCTCCAGCCACTGCTCCCTACAATGAGCAGTTCTTC.

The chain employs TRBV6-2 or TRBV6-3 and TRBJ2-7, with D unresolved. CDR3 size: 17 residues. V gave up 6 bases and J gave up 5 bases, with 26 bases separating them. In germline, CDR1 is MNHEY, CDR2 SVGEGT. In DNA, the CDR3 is TGTGCCAGCAGACAAAGGGTTTTGACGCCACTACACCACGAGCAGTACTTC. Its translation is CASRQRVLTPLHHEQYF.

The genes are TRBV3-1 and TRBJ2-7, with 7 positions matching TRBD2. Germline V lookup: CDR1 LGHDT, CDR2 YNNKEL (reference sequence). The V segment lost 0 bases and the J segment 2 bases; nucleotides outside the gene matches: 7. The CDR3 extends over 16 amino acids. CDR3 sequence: CASSQDIASGTYEQYF. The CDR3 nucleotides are TGTGCCAGCAGCCAAGATATCGCTAGCGGTACCTACGAGCAGTACTTC.

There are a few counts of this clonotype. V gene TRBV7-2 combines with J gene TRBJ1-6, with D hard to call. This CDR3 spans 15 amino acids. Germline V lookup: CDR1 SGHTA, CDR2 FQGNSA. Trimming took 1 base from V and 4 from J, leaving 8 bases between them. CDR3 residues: CASSLEQGYNSPLHF. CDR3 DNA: TGTGCCAGCAGCTTAGAGCAAGGGTATAATTCACCCCTCCACTTT.

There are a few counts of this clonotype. CDR3 DNA sequence: TGTGCCAGCAGCTCTTTGACAGGGGAAAAGTTATGGGCTAACTATGGCTACACCTTC. Protein: CASSSLTGEKLWANYGYTF. V is TRBV13 and J is TRBJ1-2, with 8 bases fitting TRBD1. CDR3 length equals 19 residues. Germline CDR1 and CDR2: PRHDT and FYEKMQ (reference sequence). The V gene end was trimmed by 4 bases and the J gene end by 0 bases; junction bases not matched to a gene: 16.

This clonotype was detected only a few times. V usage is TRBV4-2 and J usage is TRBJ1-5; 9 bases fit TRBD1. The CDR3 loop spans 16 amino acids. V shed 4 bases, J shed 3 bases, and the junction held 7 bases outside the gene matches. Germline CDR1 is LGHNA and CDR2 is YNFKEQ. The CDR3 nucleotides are TGTGCCAGCAGCCCTTTTTGGACAGGGGACAATCAGCCCCAGCATTTT. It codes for CASSPFWTGDNQPQHF.

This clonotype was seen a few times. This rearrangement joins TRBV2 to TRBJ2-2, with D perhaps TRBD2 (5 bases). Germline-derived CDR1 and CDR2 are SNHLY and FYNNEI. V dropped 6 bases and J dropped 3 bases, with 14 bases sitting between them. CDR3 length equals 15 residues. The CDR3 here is CASSPEEAYTGELFF. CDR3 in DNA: TGTGCCAGCAGCCCCGAGGAGGCTTACACCGGGGAGCTGTTTTTT.

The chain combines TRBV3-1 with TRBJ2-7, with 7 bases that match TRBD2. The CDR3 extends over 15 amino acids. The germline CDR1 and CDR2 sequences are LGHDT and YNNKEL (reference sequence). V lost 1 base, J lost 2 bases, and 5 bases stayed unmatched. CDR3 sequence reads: CASSQGRLAPYEQYF. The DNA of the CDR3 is TGTGCCAGCAGCCAAGGCCGACTAGCCCCCTACGAGCAGTACTTC.

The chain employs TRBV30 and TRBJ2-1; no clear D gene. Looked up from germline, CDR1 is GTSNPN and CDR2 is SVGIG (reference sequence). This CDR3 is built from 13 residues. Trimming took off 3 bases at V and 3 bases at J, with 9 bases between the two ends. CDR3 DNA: TGTGCCTGGAGCAAGAGAAACTACAATGAGCAGTTCTTC. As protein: CAWSKRNYNEQFF.

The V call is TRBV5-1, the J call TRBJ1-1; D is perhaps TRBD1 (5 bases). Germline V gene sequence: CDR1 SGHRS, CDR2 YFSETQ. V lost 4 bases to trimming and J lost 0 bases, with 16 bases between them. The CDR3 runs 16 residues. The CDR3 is CASSGGNMGMNTEAFF. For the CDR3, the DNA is TGCGCCAGCAGCGGGGGGAATATGGGGATGAACACTGAAGCTTTCTTT.

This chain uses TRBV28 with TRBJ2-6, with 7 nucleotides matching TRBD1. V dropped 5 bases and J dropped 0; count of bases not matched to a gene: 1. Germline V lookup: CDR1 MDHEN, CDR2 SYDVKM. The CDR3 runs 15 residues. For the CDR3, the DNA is TGTGCCAGCAGTGGGACAGTCTCTGGGGCCAACGTCCTGACTTTC. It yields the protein CASSGTVSGANVLTF. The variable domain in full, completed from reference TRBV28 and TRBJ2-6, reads DVKVTQSSRYLVKRTGEKVFLECVQDMDHENMFWYRQDPGLGLRLIYFSYDVKMKEKGDIPEGYSVSREKKERFSLILESASTNQTSMYLCASSGTVSGANVLTFGAGSRLTVL.

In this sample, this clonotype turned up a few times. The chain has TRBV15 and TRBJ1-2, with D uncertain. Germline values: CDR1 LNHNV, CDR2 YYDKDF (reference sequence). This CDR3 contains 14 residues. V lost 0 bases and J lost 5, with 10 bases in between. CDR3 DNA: TGTGCCACCAGCAGAGATCGCTCGGGATATGGCTACACCTTC. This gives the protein CATSRDRSGYGYTF.

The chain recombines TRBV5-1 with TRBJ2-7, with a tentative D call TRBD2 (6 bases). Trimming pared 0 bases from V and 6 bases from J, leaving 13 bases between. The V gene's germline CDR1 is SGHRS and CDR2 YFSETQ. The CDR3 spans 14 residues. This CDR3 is CASSLAGSQREQYF. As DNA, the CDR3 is TGCGCCAGCAGCTTGGCCGGGAGCCAGCGCGAGCAGTACTTC.

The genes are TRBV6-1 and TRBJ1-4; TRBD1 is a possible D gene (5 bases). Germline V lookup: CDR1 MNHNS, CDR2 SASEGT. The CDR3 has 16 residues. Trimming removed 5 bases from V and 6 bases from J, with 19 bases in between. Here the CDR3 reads CASSRLSTVGDEKLFF. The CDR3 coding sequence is TGTGCCAGCAGTCGCCTATCGACAGTCGGGGATGAAAAACTGTTTTTT.

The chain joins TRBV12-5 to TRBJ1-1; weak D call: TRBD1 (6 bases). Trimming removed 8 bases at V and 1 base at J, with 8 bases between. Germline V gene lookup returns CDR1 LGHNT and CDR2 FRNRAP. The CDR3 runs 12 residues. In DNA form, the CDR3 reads TGTGCTAGTCTGGGGGCGAACACTGAAGCTTTCTTT. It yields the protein CASLGANTEAFF.

CDR3 sequence (DNA): TGTGCCAGCAGTCCCGGGATCTCTGGAAACACCATATATTTT. Translating gives CASSPGISGNTIYF. J is TRBJ1-3 and V is TRBV27; unclear D gene. Germline V CDR1 and CDR2: MNHEY, SMNVEV (reference sequence). V was pared by 5 bases and J by 0 bases, with 8 bases between. This CDR3 comprises 14 residues.